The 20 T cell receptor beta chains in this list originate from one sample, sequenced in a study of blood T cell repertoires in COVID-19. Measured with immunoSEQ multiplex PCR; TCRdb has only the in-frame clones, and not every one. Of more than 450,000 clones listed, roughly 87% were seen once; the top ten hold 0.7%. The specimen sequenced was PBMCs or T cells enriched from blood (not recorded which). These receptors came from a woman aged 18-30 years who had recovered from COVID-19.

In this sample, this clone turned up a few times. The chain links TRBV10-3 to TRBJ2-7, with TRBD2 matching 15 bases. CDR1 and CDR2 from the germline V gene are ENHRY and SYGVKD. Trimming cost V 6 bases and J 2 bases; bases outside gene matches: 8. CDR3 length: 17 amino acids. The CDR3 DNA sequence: TGTGCCATCAGGGCGGGACTAGCGGGGGGCCTTACCTACGAGCAGTACTTC. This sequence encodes CAIRAGLAGGLTYEQYF.

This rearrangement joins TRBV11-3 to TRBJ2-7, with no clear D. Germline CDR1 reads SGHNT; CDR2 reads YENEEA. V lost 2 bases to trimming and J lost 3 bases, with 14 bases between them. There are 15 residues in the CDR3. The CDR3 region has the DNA TGTGCCAGCAGCTTACACCAGGTCCCGTACTACGAGCAGTACTTC. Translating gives CASSLHQVPYYEQYF.

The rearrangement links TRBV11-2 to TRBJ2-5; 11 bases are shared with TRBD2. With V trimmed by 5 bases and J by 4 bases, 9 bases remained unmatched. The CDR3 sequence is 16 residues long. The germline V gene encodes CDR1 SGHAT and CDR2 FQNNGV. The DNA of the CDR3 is TGTGCCAGCAGCACGATAGCGGGGGGGCTGGGAGAGACCCAGTACTTC. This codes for CASSTIAGGLGETQYF. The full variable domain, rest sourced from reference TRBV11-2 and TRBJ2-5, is EAGVAQSPRYKIIEKRQSVAFWCNPISGHATLYWYQQILGQGPKLLIQFQNNGVVDDSQLPKDRFSAERLKGVDSTLKIQPAKLEDSAVYLCASSTIAGGLGETQYFGPGTRLLVL.

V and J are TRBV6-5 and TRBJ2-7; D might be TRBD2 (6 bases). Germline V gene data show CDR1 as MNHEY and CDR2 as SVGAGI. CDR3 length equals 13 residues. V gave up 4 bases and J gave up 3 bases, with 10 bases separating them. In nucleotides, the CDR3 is TGTGCCAGCAGTTTTTCCGGGGGCTACGAGCAGTACTTC. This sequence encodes CASSFSGGYEQYF.

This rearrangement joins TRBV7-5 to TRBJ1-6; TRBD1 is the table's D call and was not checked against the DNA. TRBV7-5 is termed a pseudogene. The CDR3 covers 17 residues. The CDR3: CARSLNGPRDRGSPLHF. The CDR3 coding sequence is TGTGCCAGAAGCTTAAACGGTCCCCGAGACAGGGGTTCACCCCTCCACTTT.

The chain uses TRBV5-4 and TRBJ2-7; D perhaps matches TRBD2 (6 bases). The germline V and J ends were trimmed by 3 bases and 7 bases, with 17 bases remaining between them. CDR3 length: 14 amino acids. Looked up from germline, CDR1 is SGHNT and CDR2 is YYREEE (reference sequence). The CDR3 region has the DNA TGTGCCAGCAGCTGGGCCAGGGAAGGAGGGGAGCAGTACTTC. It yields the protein CASSWAREGGEQYF.

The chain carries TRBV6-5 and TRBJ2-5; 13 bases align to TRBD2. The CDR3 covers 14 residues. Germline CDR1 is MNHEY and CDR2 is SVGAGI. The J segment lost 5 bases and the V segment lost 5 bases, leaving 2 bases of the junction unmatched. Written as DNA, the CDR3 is TGTGCCAGCAGTCTACTAGCGGGGGGGGAGACCCAGTACTTC. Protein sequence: CASSLLAGGETQYF.

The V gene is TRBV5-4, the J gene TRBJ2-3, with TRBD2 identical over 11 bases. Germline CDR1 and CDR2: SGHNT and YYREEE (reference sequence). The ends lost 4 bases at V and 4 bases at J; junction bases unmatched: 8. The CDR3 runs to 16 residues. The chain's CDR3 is CASSVSGGAVADTQYF. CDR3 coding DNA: TGTGCCAGCAGCGTTAGCGGGGGGGCCGTGGCAGATACGCAGTATTTT.

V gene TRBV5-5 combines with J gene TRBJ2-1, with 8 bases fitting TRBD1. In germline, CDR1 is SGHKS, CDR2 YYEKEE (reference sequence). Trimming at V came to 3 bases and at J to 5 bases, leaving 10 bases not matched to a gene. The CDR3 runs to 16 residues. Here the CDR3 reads CASSWDPTGGNNEQFF. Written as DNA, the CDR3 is TGTGCCAGCAGCTGGGACCCAACAGGGGGGAACAATGAGCAGTTCTTC.

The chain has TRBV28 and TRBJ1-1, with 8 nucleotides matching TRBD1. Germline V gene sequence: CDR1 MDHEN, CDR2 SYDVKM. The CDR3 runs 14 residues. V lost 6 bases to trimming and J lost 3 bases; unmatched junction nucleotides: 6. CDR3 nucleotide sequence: TGTGCCAGCAGCCAGCCGGGACAGGACACTGAAGCTTTCTTT. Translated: CASSQPGQDTEAFF. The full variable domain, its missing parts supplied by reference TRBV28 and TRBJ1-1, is DVKVTQSSRYLVKRTGEKVFLECVQDMDHENMFWYRQDPGLGLRLIYFSYDVKMKEKGDIPEGYSVSREKKERFSLILESASTNQTSMYLCASSQPGQDTEAFFGQGTRLTVV.

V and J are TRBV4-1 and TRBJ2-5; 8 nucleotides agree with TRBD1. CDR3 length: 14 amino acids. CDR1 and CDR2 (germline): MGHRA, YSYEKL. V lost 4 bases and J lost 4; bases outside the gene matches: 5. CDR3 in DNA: TGCGCCAGCAGCCGCAGGACAGGGACAGAGACCCAGTACTTC. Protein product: CASSRRTGTETQYF.

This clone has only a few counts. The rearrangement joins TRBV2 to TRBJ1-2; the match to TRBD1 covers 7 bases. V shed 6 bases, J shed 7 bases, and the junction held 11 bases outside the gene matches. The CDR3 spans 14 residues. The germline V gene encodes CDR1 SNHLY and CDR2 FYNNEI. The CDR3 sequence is CASRYTGDEAGYTF. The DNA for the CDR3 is TGTGCCAGCAGGTACACAGGGGATGAGGCTGGCTACACCTTC. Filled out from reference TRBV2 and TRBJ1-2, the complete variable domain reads EPEVTQTPSHQVTQMGQEVILRCVPISNHLYFYWYRQILGQKVEFLVSFYNNEISEKSEIFDDQFSVERPDGSNFTLKIRSTKLEDSAMYFCASRYTGDEAGYTFGSGTRLTVV.

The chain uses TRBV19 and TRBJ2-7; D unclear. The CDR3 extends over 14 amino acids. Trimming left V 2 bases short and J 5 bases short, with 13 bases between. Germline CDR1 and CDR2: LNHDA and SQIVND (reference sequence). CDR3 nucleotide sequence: TGTGCCAGTAGTATAAATTTGGGCAGACACGAGCAGTACTTC. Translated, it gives CASSINLGRHEQYF.

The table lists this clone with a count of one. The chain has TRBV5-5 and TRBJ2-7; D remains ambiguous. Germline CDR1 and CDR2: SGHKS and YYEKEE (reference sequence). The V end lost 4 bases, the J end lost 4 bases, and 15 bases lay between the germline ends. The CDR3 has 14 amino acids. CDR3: CASSPSPSGYEQYF. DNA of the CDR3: TGTGCCAGCAGCCCAAGCCCATCCGGGTACGAGCAGTACTTC.

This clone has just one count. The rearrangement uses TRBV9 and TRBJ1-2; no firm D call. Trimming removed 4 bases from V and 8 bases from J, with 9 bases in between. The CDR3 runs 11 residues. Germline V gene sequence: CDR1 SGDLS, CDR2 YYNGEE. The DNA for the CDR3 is TGTGCCAGCAGCCCGAGTGAGGGCTACACCTTC. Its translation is CASSPSEGYTF.

The CDR3 coding sequence is TGTGCCAGCTCACCAATGGGGGGCACTGAAGCTTTCTTT. Protein: CASSPMGGTEAFF. The chain joins TRBV18 to TRBJ1-1; D might be TRBD1 (5 bases). This CDR3 comprises 13 residues. With 2 bases removed from V and 4 bases from J, the gap between germline ends came to 8 bases. Germline V gives CDR1 KGHSH, CDR2 LQKENI.

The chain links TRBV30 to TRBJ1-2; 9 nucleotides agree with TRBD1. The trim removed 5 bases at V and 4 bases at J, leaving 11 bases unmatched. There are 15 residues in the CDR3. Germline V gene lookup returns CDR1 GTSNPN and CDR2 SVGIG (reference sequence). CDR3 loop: CAWAHRDRDSYGYTF. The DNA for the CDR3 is TGTGCCTGGGCCCACCGGGACAGGGACTCCTATGGCTACACCTTC.

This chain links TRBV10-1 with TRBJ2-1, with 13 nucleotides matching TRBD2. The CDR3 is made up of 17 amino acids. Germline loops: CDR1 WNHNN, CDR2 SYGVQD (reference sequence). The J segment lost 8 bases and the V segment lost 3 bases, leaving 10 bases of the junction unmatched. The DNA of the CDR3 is TGCGCCAGCAGTGACCACCCTACTAGCGGGGGGGCCTATGAGCAGTTCTTC. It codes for CASSDHPTSGGAYEQFF.

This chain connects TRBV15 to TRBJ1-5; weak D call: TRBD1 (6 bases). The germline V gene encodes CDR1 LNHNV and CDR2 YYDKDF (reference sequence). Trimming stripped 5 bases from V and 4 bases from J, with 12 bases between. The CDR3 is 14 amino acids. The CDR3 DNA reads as TGTGCCACCAGCGATGGACAGTATAATCAGCCCCAGCATTTT. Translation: CATSDGQYNQPQHF. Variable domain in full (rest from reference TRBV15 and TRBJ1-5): DAMVIQNPRYQVTQFGKPVTLSCSQTLNHNVMYWYQQKSSQAPKLLFHYYDKDFNNEADTPDNFQSRRPNTSFCFLDIRSPGLGDTAMYLCATSDGQYNQPQHFGDGTRLSIL.

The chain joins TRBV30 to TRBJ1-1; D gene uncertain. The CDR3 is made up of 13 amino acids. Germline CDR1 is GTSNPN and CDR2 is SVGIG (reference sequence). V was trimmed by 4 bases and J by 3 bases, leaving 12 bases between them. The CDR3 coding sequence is TGTGCCTGGACTCAAAGTACGGACACTGAAGCTTTCTTT. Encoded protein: CAWTQSTDTEAFF.